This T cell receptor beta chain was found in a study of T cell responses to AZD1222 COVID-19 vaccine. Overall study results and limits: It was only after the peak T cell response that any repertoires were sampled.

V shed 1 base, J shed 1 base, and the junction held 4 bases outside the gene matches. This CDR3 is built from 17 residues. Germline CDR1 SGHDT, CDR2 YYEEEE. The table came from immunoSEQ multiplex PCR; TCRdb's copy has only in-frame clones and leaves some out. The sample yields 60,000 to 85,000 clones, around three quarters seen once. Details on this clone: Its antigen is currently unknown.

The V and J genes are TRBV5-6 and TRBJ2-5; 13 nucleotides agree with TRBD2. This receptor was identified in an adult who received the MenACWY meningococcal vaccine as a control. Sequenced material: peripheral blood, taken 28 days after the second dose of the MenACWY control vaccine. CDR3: CASSLLGLAGSQETQYF. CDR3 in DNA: TGTGCCAGCAGCTTGCTGGGACTAGCGGGGTCCCAAGAGACCCAGTACTTC.